This paragraph reports one T cell receptor (beta chain). Its matching antigen is unknown. The PCR employed 60 Vbeta primers together with 13 Jbeta primers. Libraries were prepared by immunoSEQ multiplex PCR; TCRdb keeps only in-frame clonotypes and omits some of them. The sample shows roughly 150,000 clones, about 82% of them seen only once. This sample is drawn from a study of cytomegalovirus exposure and HLA in healthy donors. Findings of the study overall: Later work associated around 18,000 TCR beta sequences with HLA alleles at 0.05 false discovery rate.

Trimming at V came to 3 bases and at J to 0 bases, leaving 10 bases not matched to a gene. Germline assignment: CDR1 MNHEY and CDR2 SMNVEV (reference sequence). The CDR3 sequence is 19 residues long. Source material: PBMCs. The receptor was derived from a male donor in good health and CMV-seronegative. The chain couples TRBV27 to TRBJ2-2; TRBD2 matches at 10 bases. Written as DNA, the CDR3 is TGTGCCAGCAGTTTGCTACTTCAAGCGGGAGGGCCGAACACCGGGGAGCTGTTTTTT. Its translation: CASSLLLQAGGPNTGELFF.